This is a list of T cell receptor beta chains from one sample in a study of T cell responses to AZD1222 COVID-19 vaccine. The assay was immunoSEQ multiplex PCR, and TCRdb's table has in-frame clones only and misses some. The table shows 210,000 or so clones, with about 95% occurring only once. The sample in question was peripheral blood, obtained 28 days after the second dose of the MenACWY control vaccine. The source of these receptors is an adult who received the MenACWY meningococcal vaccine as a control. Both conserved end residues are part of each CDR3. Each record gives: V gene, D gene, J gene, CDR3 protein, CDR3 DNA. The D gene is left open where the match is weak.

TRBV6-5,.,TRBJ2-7,CASSYSGGRSYEQYF,TGTGCCAGCAGTTACTCTGGGGGTAGGTCCTACGAGCAGTACTTC
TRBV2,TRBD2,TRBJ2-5,CASYVGLAVETQYF,TGTGCCAGTTACGTGGGACTAGCGGTTGAGACCCAGTACTTC
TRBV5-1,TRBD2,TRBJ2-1,CASSTTGTSGVYNEQFF,TGCGCCAGCAGCACCACCGGGACTAGCGGGGTATACAATGAGCAGTTCTTC
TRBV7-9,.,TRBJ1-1,CASSLSGTRNTEAFF,TGTGCCAGCAGCTTATCCGGGACAAGAAACACTGAAGCTTTCTTT
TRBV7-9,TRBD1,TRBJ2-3,CASSLGGTGTDTQYF,TGTGCCAGCAGCTTAGGGGGGACAGGGACAGATACGCAGTATTTT
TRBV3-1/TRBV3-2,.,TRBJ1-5,CASSQDTNSNQPQHF,TGTGCCAGCAGCCAAGACACGAATAGCAATCAGCCCCAGCATTTT
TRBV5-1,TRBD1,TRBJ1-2,CASSSAGTGPTLYGYTF,TGCGCCAGCAGCTCAGCCGGGACAGGCCCTACTCTCTATGGCTACACCTTC
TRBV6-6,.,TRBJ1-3,CASSYQTSGNTIYF,TGTGCCAGCAGTTACCAAACGTCGGGAAACACCATATATTTT
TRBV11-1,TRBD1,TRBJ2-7,CASSPGRGGWQYF,TGTGCCAGCAGCCCAGGTCGAGGGGGCTGGCAGTACTTC
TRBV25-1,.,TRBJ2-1,CASSQGAGEQFF,TGTGCCAGCTCTCAAGGGGCGGGAGAGCAGTTCTTC
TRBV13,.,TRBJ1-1,CASSFQGPTEAFF,TGTGCCAGCAGCTTCCAGGGCCCCACTGAAGCTTTCTTT
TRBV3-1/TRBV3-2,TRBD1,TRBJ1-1,CASSVRQGEAFF,TGTGCCAGCAGCGTCCGACAGGGAGAAGCTTTCTTT
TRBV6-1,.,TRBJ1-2,CASSERIWAGRYGYTF,TGTGCCAGCAGTGAACGGATCTGGGCAGGTCGGTATGGCTACACCTTC
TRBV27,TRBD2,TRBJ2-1,CASSLFQLGGPRNEQFF,TGTGCCAGCAGTCTCTTCCAGTTGGGAGGGCCACGGAATGAGCAGTTCTTC
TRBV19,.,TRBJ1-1,CASNPDRPMNTEAFF,TGTGCCAGTAACCCGGACAGACCCATGAACACTGAAGCTTTCTTT
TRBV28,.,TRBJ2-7,CASSLWTTGVAYEQYF,TGTGCCAGCAGTTTATGGACGACGGGAGTAGCCTACGAGCAGTACTTC
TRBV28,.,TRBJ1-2,CASSSPGADYYGYTF,TGTGCCAGCAGTTCCCCAGGGGCAGACTACTATGGCTACACCTTC
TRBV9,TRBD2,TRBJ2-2,CASSVGLAGALLNTGELFF,TGTGCCAGCAGCGTAGGACTAGCGGGGGCGCTCCTGAACACCGGGGAGCTGTTTTTT
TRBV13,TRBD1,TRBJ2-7,CASSPQGQGANEQYF,TGTGCCAGCAGCCCCCAGGGACAGGGGGCAAACGAGCAGTACTTC
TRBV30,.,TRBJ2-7,CAWNGQGMAYEQYF,TGTGCCTGGAACGGCCAAGGGATGGCCTACGAGCAGTACTTC
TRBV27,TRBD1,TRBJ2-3,CASSLSPPQGPGNTDTQYF,TGTGCCAGCAGTTTATCCCCCCCACAGGGGCCCGGTAACACAGATACGCAGTATTTT
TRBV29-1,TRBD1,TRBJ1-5,CSVADRGGNQPQHF,TGCAGCGTCGCTGACAGGGGGGGCAATCAGCCCCAGCATTTT
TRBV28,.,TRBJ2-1,CASRLIQGSYNEQFF,TGTGCCAGCCGCTTAATCCAGGGGTCCTACAATGAGCAGTTCTTC